The 32 T cell receptor beta chains given below trace back to one sample, sequenced in a study of cytomegalovirus exposure and HLA in healthy donors. Both 60 Vbeta primers and 13 Jbeta primers went into the PCR. Data came from immunoSEQ multiplex PCR; TCRdb stores just in-frame clones and leaves some out. The table includes 100,000 to 150,000 clones, approximately 82% detected once. The specimen sequenced was PBMCs. These TCRs come from a boy aged 2 to 10 in good health and CMV-seronegative.

The gene calls are TRBV5-1 and TRBJ1-1; D is uncertain. The V gene's germline CDR1 is SGHRS and CDR2 YFSETQ. The length of the CDR3 is 14 residues. V gave up 4 bases and J gave up 6 bases, with 16 bases separating them. The CDR3 sequence: CASSPREGTAEAFF. CDR3 DNA sequence: TGCGCCAGCAGCCCCCGGGAGGGTACGGCTGAAGCTTTCTTT.

The V call is TRBV5-1, the J call TRBJ2-3; 16 positions match TRBD2. V was pared by 4 bases and J by 0 bases, with 8 bases of the junction left unmatched. The CDR3 length is 19 residues. Germline CDR1 and CDR2: SGHRS and YFSETQ. The CDR3 nucleotides are TGCGCCAGCAGCCAGGGACTAGCGGGGGGGTCAACTAGCACAGATACGCAGTATTTT. It yields the protein CASSQGLAGGSTSTDTQYF.

This rearrangement joins TRBV6-5 to TRBJ2-1, with D possibly being TRBD2 (5 bases). Trimming pared 2 bases from V and 4 bases from J, leaving 9 bases between. The CDR3 spans 14 residues. Germline CDR1 reads MNHEY; CDR2 reads SVGAGI. CDR3 sequence: CASSYGGPYNEQFF. Here the CDR3 DNA reads TGTGCCAGCAGTTACGGAGGCCCTTACAATGAGCAGTTCTTC.

The CDR3 coding sequence is TGTGCCAGCAGCTTGGACCTATTGGATGGCTACACCTTC. Translation gives CASSLDLLDGYTF. The rearrangement joins TRBV5-6 to TRBJ1-2; D unresolved. There are 13 residues in the CDR3. V was trimmed by 0 bases and J by 6 bases, leaving 9 bases between them. Germline CDR1 is SGHDT and CDR2 is YYEEEE.

The chain uses TRBV30 and TRBJ1-2; 8 positions agree with TRBD1. Germline assignment: CDR1 GTSNPN and CDR2 SVGIG (reference sequence). CDR3 length: 16 residues. V was pared by 6 bases and J by 3 bases, with 15 bases of the junction left unmatched. This chain's CDR3 is CACRSGQGARDYGYTF. DNA for the CDR3: TGTGCCTGTCGAAGTGGGCAGGGGGCTCGGGACTATGGCTACACCTTC. The whole variable domain, filled in from reference TRBV30 and TRBJ1-2, reads SQTIHQWPATLVQPVGSPLSLECTVEGTSNPNLYWYRQAAGRGLQLLFYSVGIGQISSEVPQNLSASRPQDRQFILSSKKLLLSDSGFYLCACRSGQGARDYGYTFGSGTRLTVV.

This clone was recorded once. V gene TRBV4-1 combines with J gene TRBJ2-1; a weak D match, TRBD1 (6 bases). The CDR3 is made up of 17 amino acids. V dropped 2 bases and J dropped 5 bases, with 19 bases sitting between them. Germline V gene sequence: CDR1 MGHRA, CDR2 YSYEKL. CDR3 bases: TGCGCCAGCAGCCAATGGCAACGGGACATACGGGACAATGAGCAGTTCTTC. It codes for CASSQWQRDIRDNEQFF.

The J gene is TRBJ2-5, the V gene TRBV9; maybe TRBD2 (7 bases). CDR1 is SGDLS, CDR2 YYNGEE, per germline. Between the trimmed V and J ends, which lost 4 bases and 1 base, there was a span of 14 bases. This CDR3 is built from 15 residues. The chain's CDR3 is CASSTRGGGQETQYF. The CDR3 DNA reads TGTGCCAGCAGCACCAGGGGAGGGGGCCAAGAGACCCAGTACTTC.

This chain joins TRBV6-6 and TRBJ1-5; no clear D. CDR1 and CDR2 (germline): MNHNY, SVGAGI (reference sequence). The V end lost 0 bases, the J end lost 4 bases, and 13 bases lay between the germline ends. This CDR3 has 16 residues. In nucleotides, the CDR3 is TGTGCCAGCAGTTACTCGCCGGGGAGCCTTAATCAGCCCCAGCATTTT. As protein: CASSYSPGSLNQPQHF.

J is TRBJ1-2 and V is TRBV6-5; 7 bases align to TRBD1. The V gene's germline CDR1 is MNHEY and CDR2 SVGAGI. This CDR3 region has 12 residues. After removal of 9 bases from V and 4 bases from J, the junction contained 5 bases not matched to a gene. Here the CDR3 reads CASWRDSYGYTF. CDR3 DNA sequence: TGTGCCAGTTGGCGGGACAGCTATGGCTACACCTTC.

The chain has TRBV6-1 and TRBJ2-7; TRBD2 aligns across 12 bases. Losses at the gene ends were 8 bases for V and 6 bases for J; bases not matched to a gene: 5. This CDR3 comprises 13 residues. Germline loops: CDR1 MNHNS, CDR2 SASEGT. CDR3 nucleotides: TGTGCCAGCCGACTAGCGGGAGCGGGCGAGCAGTACGTC. It yields the protein CASRLAGAGEQYV.

The rearrangement joins TRBV19 to TRBJ1-1; 11 nucleotides agree with TRBD1. Germline CDR1 LNHDA, CDR2 SQIVND (reference sequence). The CDR3 is 19 residues long. Trimming took 6 bases from V and 8 from J; bases not matched to a gene: 23. This chain's CDR3 is CASRPVVQRTGGRNPEAFF. The DNA of the CDR3 is TGTGCCAGTAGACCCGTAGTTCAAAGGACAGGGGGCCGCAATCCCGAAGCTTTCTTT. The full variable domain, in which reference TRBV19 and TRBJ1-1 provide the parts outside the CDR3, is DGGITQSPKYLFRKEGQNVTLSCEQNLNHDAMYWYRQDPGQGLRLIYYSQIVNDFQKGDIAEGYSVSREKKESFPLTVTSAQKNPTAFYLCASRPVVQRTGGRNPEAFFGQGTRLTVV.

V is TRBV11-2 and J is TRBJ2-7, with TRBD1 matching 9 bases. Germline lookup yields CDR1 SGHAT and CDR2 FQNNGV. The V segment lost 0 bases and the J segment 2 bases; nucleotides outside the gene matches: 5. The CDR3 covers 16 residues. In nucleotides, the CDR3 is TGTGCCAGCAGCTTAGATTTGGGACAGGGAACCTACGAGCAGTACTTC. Its protein is CASSLDLGQGTYEQYF.

The gene calls are TRBV6-6 and TRBJ2-7; 14 nucleotides match TRBD2. The CDR3 is made up of 16 amino acids. V was clipped by 2 bases and J by 6 bases; unmatched bases: 6. Germline loops: CDR1 MNHNY, CDR2 SVGAGI (reference sequence). CDR3 residues: CASSYQTSGGAIEQYF. CDR3 nucleotides: TGTGCCAGCAGTTACCAGACTAGCGGGGGGGCGATCGAGCAGTACTTC.

The chain recombines TRBV6-4 with TRBJ2-1; TRBD2 agrees at 7 bases. Germline lookup yields CDR1 MRHNA and CDR2 SNTAGT. The CDR3 totals 14 residues. V was clipped by 3 bases and J by 4 bases; unmatched bases: 3. The CDR3, as DNA: TGTGCCAGCAGTGAACGGGGGGAATACAATGAGCAGTTCTTC. Amino acid sequence: CASSERGEYNEQFF.

The chain joins TRBV27 to TRBJ1-2; 9 bases align to TRBD1. V lost 5 bases, J lost 6 bases, and 4 bases stayed unmatched. This CDR3 region has 13 residues. Germline V CDR1 and CDR2: MNHEY, SMNVEV (reference sequence). The CDR3 loop is CASSAGTGHGYTF. The CDR3 DNA follows: TGTGCCAGCAGTGCCGGGACAGGGCATGGCTACACCTTC.

The chain has TRBV6-4 and TRBJ2-3; weak D call: TRBD1 (5 bases). This CDR3 has 15 residues. The ends were cut back, 5 bases at V and 2 bases at J, with 14 bases in the middle. The germline CDR1 and CDR2 sequences are MRHNA and SNTAGT. The CDR3 sequence: CASSTTGAATDTQYF. CDR3 DNA sequence: TGTGCCAGCAGTACTACAGGTGCCGCCACAGATACGCAGTATTTT.

This chain joins TRBV28 and TRBJ2-7; 7 bases are shared with TRBD1. CDR3 length: 14 amino acids. Germline V lookup: CDR1 MDHEN, CDR2 SYDVKM. The ends lost 5 bases at V and 3 bases at J; junction bases unmatched: 7. This CDR3 is CASSVGTAIYEQYV. CDR3 DNA: TGTGCCAGCAGTGTCGGGACAGCGATCTACGAGCAGTACGTC.

The CDR3 spells CASSVAQGLAGRETQYF. DNA of the CDR3: TGTGCCAGCAGCGTAGCCCAGGGACTAGCGGGGCGTGAGACCCAGTACTTC. The chain combines TRBV9 with TRBJ2-5; 13 bases fit TRBD2. The germline V gene has CDR1 SGDLS and CDR2 YYNGEE. Losses at the gene ends were 0 bases for V and 5 bases for J; bases not matched to a gene: 7. This CDR3 comprises 17 residues.

The chain joins TRBV30 to TRBJ2-7, with 9 bases fitting TRBD2. V shed 1 base, J shed 2 bases, and the junction held 6 bases outside the gene matches. Germline V gene sequence: CDR1 GTSNPN, CDR2 SVGIG (reference sequence). CDR3 size: 15 residues. The CDR3 is CAWSEELAGPYEQYV. The DNA of the CDR3 is TGTGCCTGGAGTGAAGAGCTAGCGGGACCCTACGAGCAGTACGTC.

This sequence joins TRBV6-4 and TRBJ2-1, with 8 bases identical to TRBD1. CDR3 length: 15 amino acids. Germline trimming cut 5 bases from V and 4 bases from J; bases unmatched to any gene: 7. Germline CDR1 is MRHNA and CDR2 is SNTAGT. CDR3 amino acids: CASSPRTGSYNEQFF. CDR3 nucleotides: TGTGCCAGCAGTCCCCGGACAGGGAGTTACAATGAGCAGTTCTTC.

A remark on this clone: Additional DNA sequences in this sample encode the identical CDR3. The V call is TRBV6-5, the J call TRBJ2-3, with no clear D. Trimming stripped 2 bases from V and 4 bases from J, with 7 bases between. Looked up from germline, CDR1 is MNHEY and CDR2 is SVGAGI. The CDR3 extends over 13 amino acids. The CDR3 DNA follows: TGTGCCAGCAGTTACGTAGAGGCAGATACGCAGTATTTT. Its translation: CASSYVEADTQYF.

This clone was observed a handful of times. The V and J genes are TRBV19 and TRBJ1-2; no firm D call. The CDR3 runs 15 residues. CDR1 and CDR2 from the germline V gene are LNHDA and SQIVND (reference sequence). Trimming shortened V by 3 bases and J by 4 bases, and 15 bases separated the two germline ends. The CDR3 DNA reads TGTGCCAGTAGTATGGGTAACGGCCGGAGCTATGGCTACACCTTC. This translates into CASSMGNGRSYGYTF.

This chain uses TRBV18 with TRBJ1-3, with D perhaps TRBD1 (5 bases). In germline, CDR1 is KGHSH, CDR2 LQKENI. V was clipped by 0 bases and J by 2 bases, with 17 bases between them. The CDR3 runs 18 residues. CDR3 coding DNA: TGTGCCAGCTCACCACCCGCGATATCCGGGGGAACTGGAAACACCATATATTTT. Encoded protein: CASSPPAISGGTGNTIYF.

This chain connects TRBV7-9 to TRBJ1-3; D unclear. The CDR3 runs to 18 residues. The germline V and J ends were trimmed by 5 bases and 4 bases, with 24 bases remaining between them. The germline V gene has CDR1 SEHNR and CDR2 FQNEAQ (reference sequence). CDR3 DNA sequence: TGTGCCAGCAGCGGCTTGGAGGTGTCTAGACATCCCGGAAACACCATATATTTT. Its protein is CASSGLEVSRHPGNTIYF.

This clone has just a few counts. The chain combines TRBV29-1 with TRBJ2-3, with TRBD2 matching 7 bases. V was pared by 1 base and J by 3 bases, with 4 bases of the junction left unmatched. Germline V gene sequence: CDR1 SQVTM, CDR2 ANQGSEA. The CDR3 has 14 residues. The CDR3 bases are TGCAGCGTTGAAGGCCTAGCGGTTACAGATACGCAGTATTTT. Translation: CSVEGLAVTDTQYF.

This clone is a singleton in its sample. The CDR3 is CASSPGLAGSYNEQFF. CDR3 in DNA: TGCGCCAGCAGCCCGGGACTAGCGGGAAGCTACAATGAGCAGTTCTTC. The rearrangement uses TRBV4-1 and TRBJ2-1; 13 nucleotides align to TRBD2. Germline-derived CDR1 and CDR2 are MGHRA and YSYEKL. The CDR3 contains 16 residues. V was clipped by 4 bases and J by 3 bases; unmatched bases: 3.

This clone was seen only once. The chain carries TRBV10-3 and TRBJ2-7, with TRBD1 matching over 9 bases. The CDR3 covers 14 residues. Germline lookup yields CDR1 ENHRY and CDR2 SYGVKD. V lost 6 bases and J lost 2; bases outside the gene matches: 5. CDR3 in amino acids: CAISGTGYPYEQYF. CDR3 bases: TGTGCCATCAGCGGGACAGGGTACCCCTACGAGCAGTACTTC.

This chain links TRBV6-1 with TRBJ1-4, with D unresolved. The CDR3 has 14 residues. Deletions cut 1 base from V and 5 bases from J, with 8 bases between. Germline assignment: CDR1 MNHNS and CDR2 SASEGT. The CDR3: CASSEGAGNEKLFF. CDR3 DNA sequence: TGTGCCAGCAGTGAAGGGGCAGGAAATGAAAAACTGTTTTTT.

The rearrangement uses TRBV7-2 and TRBJ2-5; possible D gene TRBD2, 6 bases. V shed 5 bases and J shed 8 bases, with 9 bases lying between them. This CDR3 is 11 amino acids long. Germline V gene sequence: CDR1 SGHTA, CDR2 FQGNSA. The CDR3 DNA sequence: TGTGCCAGCAGCCCTAGCGAAACCCAGTACTTC. This codes for CASSPSETQYF.

The rearrangement joins TRBV20-1 to TRBJ1-1; D call uncertain. Germline V gives CDR1 DFQATT, CDR2 SNEGSKA (reference sequence). This CDR3 is 11 amino acids long. Written as DNA, the CDR3 is TGCAGCAGTATAAGGAGAACTGAAGCTTTCTTT. It translates to CSSIRRTEAFF.

V is TRBV7-2 and J is TRBJ1-6, with D uncertain. Germline V lookup: CDR1 SGHTA, CDR2 FQGNSA. This CDR3 has 15 amino acids. Trimming took off 5 bases at V and 9 bases at J, with 17 bases between the two ends. Written as DNA, the CDR3 is TGTGCCAGCAGCCGCTGGGAGGAATGGCGTTCACCCCTCCACTTT. It yields the protein CASSRWEEWRSPLHF.

This sequence joins TRBV7-9 and TRBJ1-4; D is perhaps TRBD1 (6 bases). Deletions cut 3 bases from V and 5 bases from J, with 10 bases between. This CDR3 has 14 amino acids. Germline V gene sequence: CDR1 SEHNR, CDR2 FQNEAQ (reference sequence). CDR3 region: CASSFGGANEKLFF. DNA for the CDR3: TGTGCCAGCAGCTTTGGGGGGGCGAATGAAAAACTGTTTTTT.